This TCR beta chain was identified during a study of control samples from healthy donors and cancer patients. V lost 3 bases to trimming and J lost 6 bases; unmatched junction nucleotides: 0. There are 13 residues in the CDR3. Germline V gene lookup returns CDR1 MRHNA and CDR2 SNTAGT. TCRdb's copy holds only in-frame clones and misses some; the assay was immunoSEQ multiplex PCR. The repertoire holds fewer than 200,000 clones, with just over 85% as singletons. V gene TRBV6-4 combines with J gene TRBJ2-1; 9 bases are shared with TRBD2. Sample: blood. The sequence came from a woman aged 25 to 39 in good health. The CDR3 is CASSEGLANEQFF. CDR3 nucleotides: TGTGCCAGCAGTGAGGGACTAGCCAATGAGCAGTTCTTC.